The 13 T cell receptor beta chains listed next were all sequenced from one sample in a study of regulatory T cells in long-lasting Graves disease. Combining iRepertoire HTBI primers with Arm-PCR of CDR3 regions, the authors built TCR beta libraries. MiXCR, run by TCRdb on the multiplex PCR reads, gives a single entry per CDR3 protein. The profile shows roughly 530,000 distinct CDR3 sequences, around 16% of them singletons. As to time point: newly diagnosed GD, antithyroid drugs for less than 3 months. Following extraction of RNA from PBMCs, that RNA was used to make the TCR library. These records were also assigned to another study, of T cells in Graves' hyperthyroidism and ophthalmopathy.

The input for sequencing was peripheral blood mononuclear cells (PBMCs), taken at new diagnosis, from a patient treated with antithyroid drugs. These receptors were obtained from a woman aged 35-65 years with Graves disease.

This clonotype was detected ten times or more. The V and J genes are TRBV3-1 and TRBJ2-1; TRBD2 matches 9 bases. CDR1 is LGHDT and CDR2 is YNNKEL in the germline V gene (reference sequence). The V and J ends lost 8 bases and 9 bases, in that order; junction bases with no gene match: 5. CDR3 length: 12 amino acids. The CDR3 protein is CASGLAGIEQFF. CDR3 DNA: TGTGCCAGCGGGCTAGCGGGGATTGAGCAGTTCTTC.

This clonotype is a singleton in its sample. The V call is TRBV18, the J call TRBJ2-7, with D tentatively TRBD2 (6 bases). The germline V gene has CDR1 KGHSH and CDR2 LQKENI. Trimming stripped 4 bases from V and 7 bases from J, with 17 bases between. The CDR3 spans 14 residues. CDR3 region: CASSQSPGVGEQYF. CDR3 nucleotide sequence: TGTGCCAGCTCACAATCGCCGGGGGTTGGAGAGCAGTACTTC.

This clonotype was seen a few times. This sequence joins TRBV13 and TRBJ2-3; 7 bases align to TRBD2. V lost 1 base, J lost 7 bases, and 5 bases stayed unmatched. The germline gives CDR1 PRHDT, CDR2 FYEKMQ (reference sequence). The CDR3 has 14 residues. The CDR3 DNA is TGTGCCAGCAGCTTAGAGTCAGCGGGGTATACGCAGTATTTT. It codes for CASSLESAGYTQYF.

This clonotype occurred many times. The chain uses TRBV13 and TRBJ2-3; D is perhaps TRBD2 (5 bases). The CDR3 length is 16 residues. CDR1 is PRHDT, CDR2 FYEKMQ, per germline (reference sequence). V was trimmed by 5 bases and J by 2 bases, leaving 17 bases between them. CDR3 protein: CASSPQWGADTDTQYF. The CDR3 DNA is TGTGCCAGCAGCCCCCAATGGGGAGCGGACACAGATACGCAGTATTTT.

CDR3 in amino acids: CASSRGNSAYEQYF. DNA of the CDR3: TGTGCCAGCAGCCGCGGTAATAGTGCCTACGAGCAGTACTTC. The chain recombines TRBV4-2 with TRBJ2-7; D gene ambiguous. Germline V lookup: CDR1 LGHNA, CDR2 YNFKEQ. This CDR3 comprises 14 residues. The ends were cut back, 4 bases at V and 2 bases at J, with 12 bases in the middle.

J is TRBJ1-1 and V is TRBV10-3; TRBD1 agrees at 7 bases. Germline lookup yields CDR1 ENHRY and CDR2 SYGVKD. The CDR3 runs 17 residues. The J segment lost 0 bases and the V segment lost 7 bases, leaving 14 bases of the junction unmatched. As DNA, the CDR3 is TGTGCCATCAATGACAGGGAGGGCCTGGGAGTGAACACTGAAGCTTTCTTT. This gives the protein CAINDREGLGVNTEAFF.

In its sample, this clonotype was seen many times. This chain links TRBV28 with TRBJ1-2; 9 bases map to TRBD1. The CDR3 length is 15 residues. Trimming cost V 4 bases and J 7 bases; bases outside gene matches: 10. CDR1 and CDR2 (germline): MDHEN, SYDVKM. CDR3 sequence: CASSSGDRVGFGYTF. Written as DNA, the CDR3 is TGTGCCAGCAGTTCGGGGGACAGGGTAGGATTTGGCTACACCTTC.

The table lists this clonotype with a few counts. The chain recombines TRBV12-3 or TRBV12-4 with TRBJ2-1; D gene unclear. Trimming cost V 2 bases and J 9 bases, with 8 bases left between them. The CDR3 loop spans 12 amino acids. The CDR3 region is CASSLIESEQFF. CDR3 in DNA: TGTGCCAGCAGTTTAATCGAGAGTGAGCAGTTCTTC.

This clonotype showed up many times. The chain employs TRBV12-3 or TRBV12-4 and TRBJ1-5; 7 bases are shared with TRBD1. V dropped 10 bases and J dropped 5; count of bases not matched to a gene: 11. The CDR3 is 14 amino acids. CDR3 DNA sequence: TGTGCCACCTCGGACAGGTCCCGTTATCAGCCCCAGCATTTT. This encodes CATSDRSRYQPQHF.

This clonotype was seen more than once but under ten times. The V gene is TRBV6-2 or TRBV6-3, the J gene TRBJ1-2; perhaps TRBD1 as D (5 bases). This CDR3 has 12 amino acids. Trimming cost V 6 bases and J 8 bases, with 13 bases left between them. In germline, CDR1 is MNHEY, CDR2 SVGEGT. The CDR3 coding sequence is TGTGCCAGCAGCCAGAGGACAAGAGGCTACACCTTC. This encodes CASSQRTRGYTF.

This clonotype is a singleton in its sample. One end of the junction fails to match germline, which may point to a read error. The chain uses TRBV20-1 and TRBJ2-3; D is unclear. The germline gives CDR1 DFQATT, CDR2 SNEGSKA (reference sequence). The CDR3 length is 12 residues. The CDR3 DNA reads TGCGGTGCATCCCGCGTGGCAGATACGCAGTATTTT. Protein sequence: CGASRVADTQYF.

In its sample, this clonotype was seen many times. Relative to the germline gene, one junction end is altered; a read error may explain this. V usage is TRBV3-1 and J usage is TRBJ2-1; 10 bases line up with TRBD1. Looked up from germline, CDR1 is LGHDT and CDR2 is YNNKEL (reference sequence). The CDR3 extends over 15 amino acids. CDR3 coding DNA: TGTGCCAGCAGCCCAGACAGGGGGCGCTACGATGAGCAGTTCTTC. Its translation: CASSPDRGRYDEQFF.

The table lists this clonotype with a few counts. This rearrangement joins TRBV11-2 to TRBJ1-2; no clear D. V was trimmed by 3 bases and J by 2 bases, leaving 10 bases between them. The CDR3 has 14 residues. Germline lookup yields CDR1 SGHAT and CDR2 FQNNGV. The CDR3 here is CASSFLELNYGYTF. The CDR3 region has the DNA TGTGCCAGCAGCTTCCTTGAGTTGAACTATGGCTACACCTTC.